This T cell receptor beta chain appears in the sequencing data of a study of control samples from healthy donors and cancer patients. Repertoires were generated with immunoSEQ multiplex PCR, while TCRdb's copy carries only in-frame clones and drops some. The profile shows under 100,000 clones, roughly nine tenths of them singletons. The CDR3 contains 14 residues. Trimming removed 4 bases from V and 3 bases from J; junction bases left unmatched: 5. CDR1 is LGHDT and CDR2 is YNNKEL in the germline V gene (reference sequence). This clonotype was sampled from a woman between 65 and 79 years old in good health. The chain recombines TRBV3-1 (or the pseudogene TRBV3-2) with TRBJ2-7; 8 nucleotides agree with TRBD2. The specimen sequenced was blood. The CDR3 loop is CASSPREGVYEQYF. For the CDR3, the DNA is TGTGCCAGCAGCCCTCGGGAGGGGGTCTACGAGCAGTACTTC.